These 28 T cell receptor beta chains were sequenced from one sample in a study of blood T cell repertoires in COVID-19. Libraries were prepared by immunoSEQ multiplex PCR; TCRdb keeps only in-frame clonotypes and omits some of them. This sample carries about 340,000 clones, 88% of them seen once, and the ten largest clones take 6% to 8%. Material for sequencing was peripheral blood. All receptors derive from a woman between 65 and 79 years old with COVID-19, enrolled during active disease.

This clone was counted once. The rearrangement uses TRBV7-2 and TRBJ1-2, with 8 bases fitting TRBD1. The CDR3 length is 14 residues. Germline loops: CDR1 SGHTA, CDR2 FQGNSA. V shed 6 bases, J shed 7 bases, and the junction held 10 bases outside the gene matches. The CDR3 sequence: CASSYTQGAFGYTF. CDR3 bases: TGTGCCAGCAGTTATACCCAGGGGGCATTTGGCTACACCTTC. Supplemented by reference TRBV7-2 and TRBJ1-2, the full variable domain reads GAGVSQSPSNKVTEKGKDVELRCDPISGHTALYWYRQSLGQGLEFLIYFQGNSAPDKSGLPSDRFSAERTGGSVSTLTIQRTQQEDSAVYLCASSYTQGAFGYTFGSGTRLTVV.

The chain couples TRBV6-1 to TRBJ1-5; 7 bases are shared with TRBD1. The CDR3 spans 14 residues. Germline lookup yields CDR1 MNHNS and CDR2 SASEGT. V was pared by 1 base and J by 5 bases, with 2 bases of the junction left unmatched. CDR3 in DNA: TGTGCCAGCAGTGAAGTAGGGGGCTATCAGCCCCAGCATTTT. Translated, it gives CASSEVGGYQPQHF.

In DNA form, the CDR3 reads TGTGCCAGCAGCGAGCAGCCCTACAGGGCCGATACGCAGTATTTT. Translated: CASSEQPYRADTQYF. This chain connects TRBV7-2 to TRBJ2-3; possibly TRBD1 for D (6 bases). The CDR3 extends over 15 amino acids. Trimming took off 5 bases at V and 6 bases at J, with 18 bases between the two ends. CDR1 is SGHTA and CDR2 is FQGNSA in the germline V gene.

This clone was detected only once. The V call is TRBV13, the J call TRBJ1-1, with 9 bases identical to TRBD1. This CDR3 contains 14 residues. The V and J ends lost 0 bases and 5 bases, in that order; junction bases with no gene match: 1. Germline V gene lookup returns CDR1 PRHDT and CDR2 FYEKMQ (reference sequence). The CDR3 nucleotides read TGTGCCAGCAGCTTAGGGACAGGGGGGACTGAAGCTTTCTTT. This encodes CASSLGTGGTEAFF.

The rearrangement uses TRBV5-4 and TRBJ1-5; the match to TRBD1 covers 7 bases. CDR1 and CDR2 (germline): SGHNT, YYREEE (reference sequence). This CDR3 spans 13 amino acids. V lost 3 bases, J lost 7 bases, and 4 bases stayed unmatched. CDR3 coding DNA: TGTGCCAGCAGCTCCGACAGGGAACAGCCCCAGCATTTT. Translation gives CASSSDREQPQHF.

The chain has TRBV7-9 and TRBJ1-4; a possible D gene is TRBD1 (6 bases). Trimming removed 5 bases from V and 5 bases from J, with 15 bases in between. The length of the CDR3 is 15 residues. Germline V gene sequence: CDR1 SEHNR, CDR2 FQNEAQ (reference sequence). CDR3 bases: TGTGCCAGCAGCAAGGTACAGGGTGGGAATGAAAAACTGTTTTTT. The encoded protein is CASSKVQGGNEKLFF.

J is TRBJ2-7 and V is TRBV30; 7 nucleotides align to TRBD2. V shed 0 bases and J 4 bases; nucleotides not matched to a gene: 6. CDR1 is GTSNPN and CDR2 is SVGIG in the germline V gene (reference sequence). The CDR3 has 14 amino acids. CDR3 bases: TGTGCCTGGAGTGTAGGCCAGGGAGGGTACGAGCAGTACTTC. Its translation is CAWSVGQGGYEQYF.

The chain links TRBV7-2 to TRBJ1-1; D may be TRBD1 (5 bases). CDR3 length equals 16 residues. The V end lost 2 bases, the J end lost 0 bases, and 13 bases lay between the germline ends. Germline CDR1 is SGHTA and CDR2 is FQGNSA. The CDR3 loop is CASSLRRGGLNTEAFF. CDR3 bases: TGTGCCAGCAGCTTAAGGAGGGGTGGGCTGAACACTGAAGCTTTCTTT. Full variable domain (missing parts from reference TRBV7-2 and TRBJ1-1): GAGVSQSPSNKVTEKGKDVELRCDPISGHTALYWYRQSLGQGLEFLIYFQGNSAPDKSGLPSDRFSAERTGGSVSTLTIQRTQQEDSAVYLCASSLRRGGLNTEAFFGQGTRLTVV.

J is TRBJ1-2 and V is TRBV28, with 8 bases identical to TRBD1. CDR1 MDHEN and CDR2 SYDVKM come from the germline V gene. V trimming: 7 bases; J trimming: 7 bases; junction bases outside the gene matches: 11. The CDR3 is 14 residues long. The CDR3 DNA follows: TGTGCCAGCACCCTACAGGGGGAATGGCGTGGCTACACCTTC. It is translated as CASTLQGEWRGYTF.

This sequence joins TRBV7-9 and TRBJ2-1; 7 positions agree with TRBD1. Unmatched junction bases numbered 6, after V lost 4 bases and J lost 0 bases. This CDR3 has 16 residues. Germline lookup yields CDR1 SEHNR and CDR2 FQNEAQ (reference sequence). Here the CDR3 DNA reads TGTGCCAGCAGCTACGGACAGGTCGTCTCCTACAATGAGCAGTTCTTC. Its protein product is CASSYGQVVSYNEQFF.

The gene calls are TRBV2 and TRBJ2-7; 8 nucleotides align to TRBD1. V was clipped by 5 bases and J by 4 bases; unmatched bases: 7. The CDR3 spans 14 residues. From germline, CDR1 is SNHLY and CDR2 FYNNEI. The CDR3 here is CASSFRQGLYEQYF. In DNA form, the CDR3 reads TGTGCCAGCAGTTTTCGACAGGGGCTGTACGAGCAGTACTTC.

The chain links TRBV19 to TRBJ1-3; D is undetermined. CDR3 length equals 13 residues. With 7 bases removed from V and 0 bases from J, the gap between germline ends came to 7 bases. CDR1 is LNHDA, CDR2 SQIVND, per germline (reference sequence). In nucleotides, the CDR3 is TGTGCCAGTACCAGTCCCTCTGGAAACACCATATATTTT. Translation: CASTSPSGNTIYF.

V is TRBV4-3 and J is TRBJ1-2; the match to TRBD1 covers 9 bases. The CDR3 length is 15 residues. The germline V gene encodes CDR1 LGHNA and CDR2 YSLEER. With V trimmed by 1 base and J by 4 bases, 4 bases remained unmatched. DNA for the CDR3: TGCGCCAGCAGCCAAGCCACAGGGGGCGGCTATGGCTACACCTTC. Amino acids: CASSQATGGGYGYTF.

The chain is built from TRBV28 and TRBJ1-1; no firm D call. Germline V gives CDR1 MDHEN, CDR2 SYDVKM. V lost 6 bases to trimming and J lost 6 bases, with 17 bases between them. The CDR3 extends over 14 amino acids. This CDR3 reads CASSLGLRVSEAFF. The CDR3 DNA reads TGTGCCAGCAGCCTCGGATTGAGGGTGTCTGAAGCTTTCTTT. Full variable domain (outside the CDR3, taken from reference TRBV28 and TRBJ1-1): DVKVTQSSRYLVKRTGEKVFLECVQDMDHENMFWYRQDPGLGLRLIYFSYDVKMKEKGDIPEGYSVSREKKERFSLILESASTNQTSMYLCASSLGLRVSEAFFGQGTRLTVV.

The DNA for the CDR3 is TGTGCCAGCACTGCTGGAAGGGGAAACTATGGCTACACCTTC. Its protein product is CASTAGRGNYGYTF. This chain connects TRBV2 to TRBJ1-2; D perhaps matches TRBD1 (5 bases). V lost 7 bases, J lost 2 bases, and 14 bases lay in between. The CDR3 loop spans 14 amino acids. Germline values: CDR1 SNHLY, CDR2 FYNNEI.

The chain carries TRBV18 and TRBJ1-1; 7 positions match TRBD1. Germline loops: CDR1 KGHSH, CDR2 LQKENI. The CDR3 loop spans 15 amino acids. J was trimmed by 6 bases and V by 6 bases; bases with no gene match: 13. Written as DNA, the CDR3 is TGTGCCAGCTCCCAACCGGGGTTAGGGGGCCCTGAAGCTTTCTTT. Encoded protein: CASSQPGLGGPEAFF. The full variable domain, with the rest looked up from reference TRBV18 and TRBJ1-1, is NAGVMQNPRHLVRRRGQEARLRCSPMKGHSHVYWYRQLPEEGLKFMVYLQKENIIDESGMPKERFSAEFPKEGPSILRIQQVVRGDSAAYFCASSQPGLGGPEAFFGQGTRLTVV.

This chain joins TRBV7-9 and TRBJ2-1; a weak D match, TRBD2 (7 bases). V was cut by 4 bases and J by 7 bases, with 23 bases left in between. CDR1 is SEHNR, CDR2 FQNEAQ, per germline (reference sequence). This CDR3 contains 17 residues. CDR3 sequence (DNA): TGTGCCAGCAGCTCGTGGGGGCGGGGGCCTGGATCAAATGAGCAGTTCTTC. Residues: CASSSWGRGPGSNEQFF.

The count of this clone is one. The chain uses TRBV15 and TRBJ1-5; maybe TRBD1 (5 bases). Germline V CDR1 and CDR2: LNHNV, YYDKDF (reference sequence). Trimming took 0 bases from V and 2 from J, leaving 17 bases between them. This CDR3 has 18 residues. CDR3 in DNA: TGTGCCACCAGCAGAGATCTCAGGGAGGTGGGTGGCAATCAGCCCCAGCATTTT. It encodes CATSRDLREVGGNQPQHF.

The rearrangement links TRBV30 to TRBJ1-1; a possible D gene is TRBD1 (5 bases). CDR1 GTSNPN and CDR2 SVGIG come from the germline V gene (reference sequence). Trimming took 6 bases from V and 1 from J, leaving 21 bases between them. This CDR3 spans 16 amino acids. The CDR3 region has the DNA TGTGCCTGTTCCCGAGGAGCGGGGACGGCGAACACTGAAGCTTTCTTT. Its translation is CACSRGAGTANTEAFF.

The rearrangement uses TRBV24-1 and TRBJ2-2; 11 bases agree with TRBD1. The CDR3 has 15 amino acids. Trimming cost V 6 bases and J 6 bases; bases outside gene matches: 5. Germline-derived CDR1 and CDR2 are KGHDR and SFDVKD. CDR3 amino acids: CATSSPDRGPGELFF. CDR3 bases: TGTGCCACCAGTTCCCCGGACAGGGGGCCCGGGGAGCTGTTTTTT.

The chain joins TRBV2 to TRBJ2-5; D might be TRBD2 (6 bases). This CDR3 region has 16 residues. With 6 bases removed from V and 1 base from J, the gap between germline ends came to 18 bases. The germline V gene encodes CDR1 SNHLY and CDR2 FYNNEI. In nucleotides, the CDR3 is TGTGCCAGCAGGACGCCTGGGGGGAGCACCCAAGAGACCCAGTACTTC. This sequence encodes CASRTPGGSTQETQYF.

CDR3 DNA: TGTGCCAGCAGTGAACAGGCACGTACCTACGAGCAGTACTTC. Its protein product is CASSEQARTYEQYF. This chain uses TRBV6-1 with TRBJ2-7, with unresolved D. The CDR3 consists of 14 residues. V was cut by 2 bases and J by 2 bases, with 10 bases left in between. Per the germline V gene, CDR1 is MNHNS and CDR2 is SASEGT.

The chain joins TRBV5-1 to TRBJ1-1; D possibly corresponds to TRBD1 (5 bases). The CDR3 loop spans 14 amino acids. V was pared by 4 bases and J by 5 bases, with 15 bases between. Germline V gives CDR1 SGHRS, CDR2 YFSETQ. CDR3 in amino acids: CASSRQTDSTEAFF. DNA of the CDR3: TGCGCCAGCAGCAGACAGACCGATAGTACTGAAGCTTTCTTT. The full variable domain, in which reference TRBV5-1 and TRBJ1-1 provide the parts outside the CDR3, is KAGVTQTPRYLIKTRGQQVTLSCSPISGHRSVSWYQQTPGQGLQFLFEYFSETQRNKGNFPGRFSGRQFSNSRSEMNVSTLELGDSALYLCASSRQTDSTEAFFGQGTRLTVV.

The chain has TRBV5-1 and TRBJ2-7; D may be TRBD1 (5 bases). Germline lookup yields CDR1 SGHRS and CDR2 YFSETQ. V lost 0 bases to trimming and J lost 3 bases, with 7 bases between them. CDR3 length: 13 amino acids. The CDR3 region has the DNA TGCGCCAGCAGCTTGGAAACAGGCTACGAGCAGTACTTC. This codes for CASSLETGYEQYF.

This clone was detected a few times. CDR3 residues: CASSQLPGVTNEKLFF. The DNA of the CDR3 is TGCGCCAGCAGCCAACTCCCAGGGGTAACTAATGAAAAACTGTTTTTT. This chain joins TRBV5-1 and TRBJ1-4, with D possibly TRBD1 on 6 matching bases. The V gene lost 4 bases and the J gene lost 1 base, with 14 bases spanning the gap. The CDR3 consists of 16 residues. Germline CDR1 SGHRS, CDR2 YFSETQ.

Regarding this clone: At one of its ends the junction is not consistent with the germline gene, which may arise from a read error. In DNA form, the CDR3 reads TGCGTCGCAGGGGGAGCTGAAGCTTTCTTT. It specifies CVAGGAEAFF. The J gene is TRBJ1-1, the V gene TRBV7-9; TRBD1 agrees at 7 bases. The CDR3 sequence is 10 residues long. CDR1 SEHNR and CDR2 FQNEAQ come from the germline V gene (reference sequence).

This rearrangement joins TRBV6-1 to TRBJ1-5; D is undetermined. The CDR3 covers 13 residues. The V gene lost 8 bases and the J gene lost 4 bases, with 12 bases spanning the gap. Germline lookup yields CDR1 MNHNS and CDR2 SASEGT. CDR3 sequence: CASSIGMNQPQHF. DNA for the CDR3: TGTGCCAGCTCAATCGGGATGAATCAGCCCCAGCATTTT.

The chain joins TRBV2 to TRBJ2-5; D ambiguous. Per germline, CDR1 SNHLY and CDR2 FYNNEI. The CDR3 extends over 13 amino acids. V lost 5 bases, J lost 0 bases, and 7 bases lay in between. CDR3 sequence (DNA): TGTGCCAGCAGTACAGAGTACCAAGAGACCCAGTACTTC. It codes for CASSTEYQETQYF.